Below, 21 T cell receptor beta chains from the same sample are listed, as sequenced in a study of vaccination and CD4 T cells after COVID-19 (dated by TCRdb to between 2022 and 2023). Library creation used PCR. For sequencing, an Illumina iSeq 100 was employed. TCR sequencing of DNA from cultured CD4+ T cells used the Oncomine TCR Beta short-read assay at the Johns Hopkins FTIC core. The public reads were reprocessed in TCRdb via fastp at Q25 and MiXCR, keeping in-frame beta chains. Every distinct CDR3 protein forms one entry, paired with its most common genes and DNA. A total of approximately 13,000 distinct CDR3 sequences appear in this sample, more than 45% of them only once. The top ten clonotypes cover roughly a sixth of the sample. No antigen has been assigned to these receptors. The treatment or condition label on this specimen signifies: 10-day PBMC culture with coronavirus spike peptide pools or control peptides (ViraFEST assay).

Sample: CD4+ T cells from blood, cultured in vitro. All receptors derive from a human donor who had recovered from COVID-19.

This rearrangement joins TRBV5-1 to TRBJ2-1; 8 bases are shared with TRBD2. The CDR3 contains 16 residues. J lost 3 bases, V lost 4 bases, and 9 bases had no gene match. CDR1 and CDR2 from the germline V gene are SGHRS and YFSETQ. CDR3 coding DNA: TGCGCCAGCAGCCGCACAGCGGGAGTACTCTACAATGAGCAGTTCTTC. Translation: CASSRTAGVLYNEQFF.

Only a few counts were recorded for this clonotype. The rearrangement links TRBV6-1 to TRBJ2-1; D call uncertain. The CDR3 is 15 amino acids. V was clipped by 5 bases and J by 2 bases, with 13 bases between them. Germline V gives CDR1 MNHNS, CDR2 SASEGT. The CDR3 sequence: CASSHRLGTYNEQFF. Here the CDR3 DNA reads TGTGCCAGCAGTCATCGACTTGGAACCTACAATGAGCAGTTCTTC.

The genes are TRBV6-1 and TRBJ2-3; D is unresolved. The germline V gene has CDR1 MNHNS and CDR2 SASEGT. With 1 base removed from V and 6 bases from J, the gap between germline ends came to 8 bases. This CDR3 is built from 13 residues. The CDR3 bases are TGTGCCAGCAGTGAAGAGAGTTGGGATACGCAGTATTTT. It specifies CASSEESWDTQYF.

The chain links TRBV20-1 to TRBJ2-1; D call uncertain. The V gene lost 5 bases and the J gene lost 3 bases, with 14 bases spanning the gap. Per the germline V gene, CDR1 is DFQATT and CDR2 is SNEGSKA (reference sequence). There are 14 residues in the CDR3. CDR3 amino acids: CSAPGLRSYNEQFF. In nucleotides, the CDR3 is TGCAGTGCTCCCGGGCTTAGGAGCTACAATGAGCAGTTCTTC.

Only a few counts were recorded for this clonotype. The J gene is TRBJ1-6, the V gene TRBV6-5; the D is unclear. The germline gives CDR1 MNHEY, CDR2 SVGAGI. The CDR3 loop spans 14 amino acids. V lost 2 bases and J lost 9, with 11 bases in between. The CDR3 sequence is CASSYVAYGSPLHF. DNA for the CDR3: TGTGCCAGCAGTTACGTAGCCTATGGTTCACCCCTCCACTTT.

The chain links TRBV7-8 to TRBJ2-4; maybe TRBD2 (5 bases). The length of the CDR3 is 16 residues. Germline CDR1 and CDR2: SGHVS and FQNEAQ. V was clipped by 4 bases and J by 6 bases, with 19 bases between them. This CDR3 is CASSSGPDRTVNIQYF. In DNA form, the CDR3 reads TGTGCCAGCAGCTCCGGACCCGATAGGACTGTAAACATTCAGTACTTC.

The chain recombines TRBV6-2 or TRBV6-3 with TRBJ2-2; 14 bases match TRBD2. Germline V CDR1 and CDR2: MNHEY, SVGEGT. V lost 4 bases and J lost 7; bases outside the gene matches: 5. The CDR3 length is 16 residues. This CDR3 is CASSSGGLAGDGELFF. The CDR3 coding sequence is TGTGCCAGCAGTTCCGGGGGACTAGCGGGAGACGGGGAGCTGTTTTTT.

This clonotype has just a few counts. The CDR3 here is CASRLAGQGSYNEQFF. CDR3 DNA: TGTGCCAGCAGGCTTGCGGGACAGGGGTCCTACAATGAGCAGTTCTTC. This chain uses TRBV27 with TRBJ2-1, with TRBD1 matching over 10 bases. The ends lost 6 bases at V and 1 base at J; junction bases unmatched: 6. The germline V gene has CDR1 MNHEY and CDR2 SMNVEV (reference sequence). The CDR3 runs to 16 residues.

This chain connects TRBV20-1 to TRBJ1-2, with a weak D call TRBD1 (5 bases). V lost 1 base and J lost 1, with 13 bases in between. The CDR3 spans 15 residues. The germline gives CDR1 DFQATT, CDR2 SNEGSKA (reference sequence). The CDR3 loop is CSARGDRRLNYGYTF. The CDR3 DNA sequence: TGCAGTGCTAGAGGTGACAGACGCCTTAACTATGGCTACACCTTC.

The J gene is TRBJ2-3, the V gene TRBV7-3; D uncertain. Trimming removed 5 bases from V and 2 bases from J, with 14 bases in between. The CDR3 runs to 15 residues. From germline, CDR1 is SGHTA and CDR2 FQGTGA. The CDR3 DNA sequence: TGTGCCAGCAGCCCTACAGTCGAATCCACAGATACGCAGTATTTT. Translation: CASSPTVESTDTQYF.

For this clonotype: At one boundary the junction diverges from the germline segment, which might be a read error. The chain couples TRBV10-3 to TRBJ2-7, with TRBD2 matching 10 bases. This CDR3 spans 13 amino acids. The germline gives CDR1 ENHRY, CDR2 SYGVKD. The CDR3 sequence: CAISEPSGGSPSF. The CDR3 DNA follows: TGTGCCATCAGTGAGCCTAGCGGGGGATCCCCTAGCTTC.

This chain links TRBV6-1 with TRBJ1-6; TRBD1 is a possible D gene (6 bases). Germline CDR1 MNHNS, CDR2 SASEGT. Trimming shortened V by 5 bases and J by 5 bases, and 19 bases separated the two germline ends. This CDR3 comprises 17 residues. The CDR3 loop reads CASSRLGGRDNNSPLHF. The CDR3 DNA is TGTGCCAGCAGTCGTTTAGGGGGACGGGATAATAATTCACCCCTCCACTTT.

V and J are TRBV6-5 and TRBJ1-5; D unresolved. The CDR3 is made up of 13 amino acids. The ends were cut back, 2 bases at V and 5 bases at J, with 7 bases in the middle. Germline V gives CDR1 MNHEY, CDR2 SVGAGI. The CDR3 loop is CASSYGPDQPQHF. DNA of the CDR3: TGTGCCAGCAGTTACGGGCCGGATCAGCCCCAGCATTTT.

The V and J genes are TRBV24-1 and TRBJ2-1; D ambiguous. This CDR3 has 13 amino acids. CDR1 is KGHDR and CDR2 is SFDVKD in the germline V gene. The ends were cut back, 5 bases at V and 7 bases at J, with 11 bases in the middle. The CDR3 protein is CATSGAGWNEQFF. In DNA, the CDR3 is TGTGCCACCAGTGGGGCCGGGTGGAATGAGCAGTTCTTC.

The V and J genes are TRBV12-3 or TRBV12-4 and TRBJ2-1; D call uncertain. The CDR3 totals 11 residues. V lost 3 bases to trimming and J lost 14 bases, with 11 bases between them. In DNA, the CDR3 is TGTGCCAGCAGTTTTAGCACTGTGGAGTTCTTC. It yields the protein CASSFSTVEFF.

The chain links TRBV18 to TRBJ1-6, with TRBD1 as a possible D gene (6 bases). Trimming removed 11 bases at V and 5 bases at J, with 19 bases between. CDR3 length: 15 residues. CDR1 and CDR2 from the germline V gene are KGHSH and LQKENI. For the CDR3, the DNA is TGTGCCTCGAAACCAGTGGGACACAATAATTCACCCCTCCACTTT. It yields the protein CASKPVGHNNSPLHF.

This clonotype showed up just a few times. The chain has TRBV6-5 and TRBJ1-1; TRBD1 matches at 8 bases. V was pared by 1 base and J by 5 bases, with 9 bases of the junction left unmatched. Germline V gene data show CDR1 as MNHEY and CDR2 as SVGAGI. This CDR3 is 16 amino acids long. The CDR3 loop is CASSYYRTGLGTEAFF. DNA of the CDR3: TGTGCCAGCAGTTACTACCGGACAGGGCTAGGAACTGAAGCTTTCTTT.

This clonotype has a handful of counts. V usage is TRBV30 and J usage is TRBJ2-1; 10 nucleotides agree with TRBD2. Germline V CDR1 and CDR2: GTSNPN, SVGIG (reference sequence). The V segment lost 0 bases and the J segment 7 bases; nucleotides outside the gene matches: 3. The CDR3 length is 14 residues. This CDR3 is CAWSVASGSNEQFF. CDR3 DNA: TGTGCCTGGAGTGTAGCTAGCGGGAGTAATGAGCAGTTCTTC.

This clonotype was found a few times. Germline is not matched at one junction end, which may reflect a read error. The chain has TRBV11-1 and TRBJ1-2; 7 bases agree with TRBD1. This CDR3 region has 12 residues. Germline lookup yields CDR1 SGHAT and CDR2 FQDESV (reference sequence). CDR3 residues: CASSLANRGRSF. The DNA of the CDR3 is TGTGCCAGCAGCTTAGCCAACAGGGGTCGAAGCTTC.

The chain employs TRBV20-1 and TRBJ2-1; D might be TRBD2 (6 bases). V was clipped by 1 base and J by 10 bases, with 14 bases between them. Germline V gene lookup returns CDR1 DFQATT and CDR2 SNEGSKA (reference sequence). The CDR3 extends over 13 amino acids. CDR3 protein: CSARAGVIEEQFF. The CDR3 DNA reads as TGCAGTGCTAGAGCGGGAGTGATTGAGGAGCAGTTCTTC.

This clonotype was seen a few times. The CDR3 here is CASSPRHREETQYF. The CDR3, as DNA: TGTGCCAGTAGCCCACGGCACAGAGAAGAGACCCAGTACTTC. The chain is built from TRBV19 and TRBJ2-5; D is uncertain. Germline values: CDR1 LNHDA, CDR2 SQIVND (reference sequence). Trimming removed 6 bases from V and 3 bases from J, with 14 bases in between. The CDR3 runs 14 residues.